This TCR beta chain was sequenced in a study of cytomegalovirus exposure and HLA in healthy donors (dated by TCRdb to between 2016 and 2019). At the level of the whole study: In an earlier analysis of some 550 of the donors, 276 Gb of sequence data and 117 million unique TCR beta sequences from 180 million or so T cells were reported. In an earlier analysis of around 540 of the donors, high-throughput TCR beta sequencing was used to judge whether each TCR beta V gene segment behaved as functional or pseudogenic. To predict cytomegalovirus infection status, the study combined high-throughput TCR immunosequencing, statistical association of individual TCRs with disease status, and machine learning. Using immunosequencing, the study profiled T cell repertoires from approximately 700 subjects and related those repertoires to cytomegalovirus serostatus. A few DR-DQ haplotypes were treated as single units for association and clustering because of strong linkage in the cohort. The study aimed to test whether cataloging public T cell receptors could reveal signatures of past pathogen exposure. The number of typed donors differed by locus: about 620-640 for A, B, C, DRB1 and DQB1; approximately 520 for DQA1; 606 for DPA1; and roughly 450 for DPB1. Along with the roughly 670-subject first cohort, a separate validation cohort of around 110 different subjects was used. Genome-wide SNP genotypes for about 65% of the roughly 670 donors were used in a later genetic analysis, which treated that subset as a discovery cohort. Alongside the repertoire data, information on donor age, sex, ethnicity and CMV serostatus was compiled. Every repertoire in the discovery cohort had been generated on one and the same sequencing platform. A later analysis re-examined previously published TCR beta repertoires from about 700 donors and added high-resolution HLA genotyping to investigate patterns of TCR occurrence. The genetic ancestry cluster associated with self-reported Caucasian donors included 81% of the 300 to 400 genotyped donors. Class I and class II HLA loci were covered by the typing at four-digit resolution. On average, approximately 250,000 unique TCR beta nucleotide sequences were sequenced per donor among a few hundred genotyped donors of the cohort, with 15% to 20% of those sequences being non-productive. The later analysis used no new phenotypic data to find candidate immune exposures, relying instead on TCR beta sequences and their occurrence across donors. Roughly 300 gigabases of sequencing data and around 80 million unique TCR sequences made up an early release that covered under 750 HLA-typed donors. Study-wide findings and limitations: Immune exposure information for the cohort was limited to CMV serostatus. HLA typing was unavailable for some donors at each locus, so association tests used only the typed subset. A further reported finding was that TCR beta sequences accurately predicted the HLA-A and HLA-B alleles for most subjects in the first cohort. A later analysis associated roughly 17,000 TCR beta sequences with specific HLA alleles at a false discovery rate of 0.05. The cohort was sequenced for TCR beta chains only, and without alpha or paired-chain data the features that could be detected were limited. A later analysis found that TCR association rates varied across HLA loci, with DRB1 alleles showing the most associated TCRs and HLA-C alleles the fewest. According to a later analysis, most CMV-associated TCR beta chains appeared to be HLA-restricted, and the HLA associations seemed to be driven largely by CMV exposure. It was suggested by the authors that the approach could potentially be generalized to other disease states and immunological phenotypes. In a later analysis, HLA-associated TCR beta chains were found to be more clonally expanded and to have lower generation probabilities than equally common non-associated chains. V-gene and J-gene trimming of TCR beta chains was associated with a missense DCLRE1C variant in a later genetic analysis, and the association was replicated in an independent cohort. When HLA alleles, especially DR and DQ, strongly co-occurred, attributing TCR associations to individual alleles was difficult. Because counts were too low, around 18 rarely observed V segments, including chromosome 9 orphons, were left out of the earlier analysis of 500 to 650 of the donors. The presence/absence analyses assumed that sequencing depth was roughly uniform across donors, and that assumption may not be true. In an earlier analysis of fewer than 750 of the donors, most TCR beta V segments were observed in productive rearrangements about 87% or about 30% of the time, broadly matching IMGT annotations. A cluster of highly shared sequence variants was judged likely to be a technical artifact of the sequencing pipeline. In both the original and validation cohorts, the classifier was reported to diagnose cytomegalovirus status with high specificity and sensitivity. Linkage disequilibrium might explain the correlated functional status among segregating V segments, but an unknown experimental factor could not be excluded. In vitro tests confirmed that a few of the cytomegalovirus-associated TCR beta chains recognize cytomegalovirus antigens. The study gave a list of under 200 TCR beta chains associated with cytomegalovirus. Some IMGT-functional V segments, including TRBV6-2 and TRBV6-3, could not be distinguished by the 87-base-pair reads and were therefore excluded. While some public TCRs were present in many individuals, most TCR sequences turned up only very rarely across donors. In a later genetic analysis, fewer N-insertions in productive TCRs were reported among donors in an Asian-associated ancestry cluster than the roughly 700-donor mean. According to a later analysis, parvovirus B19, influenza, CMV and Epstein-Barr virus appeared linked to several top co-occurrence clusters.

The cohort was made up of roughly 670 healthy bone marrow donors. All cohort members were sampled while nominally healthy, although unrecorded immune exposures were likely present. The donor tested CMV seronegative and was one of the 352 seronegative cohort members. Every donor gave a peripheral blood sample, and the peripheral blood mononuclear cells from that sample were used for TCR beta sequencing. Genomic DNA was extracted from the blood cell samples with the Qiagen DNeasy Blood Extraction Kit. Receptors were amplified or captured by the immunoSEQ multiplex PCR assay. The multiplex PCR relied on a mix of 60 forward primers for TCR Vbeta segments and 13 reverse primers for TCR Jbeta segments. Amplification of the CDR3 region of rearranged TCR beta genes was performed with a multiplex PCR assay on genomic DNA. Amplified TCR beta libraries were sequenced as 87-base-pair reads on the Illumina HiSeq System. Processing in the source paper ran as follows. In a later analysis, approximately 74 million unique TCR beta chains were counted across the 650 to 700 repertoires, and roughly 11 million of these chains were shared by at least two donors. Raw reads were error-corrected and collapsed into unique sequences with a nearest-neighbor algorithm that merged closely related sequences to remove PCR and sequencing errors. V, D and J gene segments were assigned by aligning CDR3 sequences to IMGT reference sequences. For a sequence to be retained, at least a six-nucleotide match to both a V gene segment and a J gene segment was required. Rearrangements were called productive when the CDR3 lacked stop codons and stayed in frame with V and J; all others were non-productive. Following IMGT convention, CDR3 was defined as the stretch from the second conserved V-encoded cysteine to the conserved J-encoded phenylalanine. The earlier analysis of 450 to 750 of the donors excluded any sequence lacking an unambiguous match to a single V gene segment. An earlier analysis of 500 to 700 of the donors classified V segments as functional when productive rearrangements were above 56.7% and as segregating when the standard deviation between donors was above 5%. A statistical classification framework was built for diagnosing cytomegalovirus status from the catalog of TCR beta chain sequences. In a later analysis, TCR nucleotide sequences were compared against IMGT/GENE-DB human TR gene sequences so that V and J genes could be assigned. The TCRdist pipeline was used in a later analysis to assign CDR3 sequences and most-parsimonious VDJ recombination scenarios. In a later analysis, every TCR beta chain was defined by the combination of its CDR3 amino acid sequence and its V-gene family, and reads without a unique V-gene family were dropped. A later analysis removed 550 to 650 highly shared, low-generation-probability nucleotide sequences to deal with suspected cross-contamination and a sequencing artifact. A later analysis calculated a clonal expansion index for each public chain from normalized within-repertoire ranks of inferred template counts. A later analysis computed generation probabilities with a VDJ recombination model fitted to out-of-frame rearrangements, and checked the results against IGoR. In a later analysis, hypergeometric tests were used to score TCR-TCR, TCR-HLA and TCR-CMV co-occurrence, with a repertoire-size bias correction applied to TCR pairs. To estimate false discovery rates, a later analysis permuted the HLA or CMV assignments 20 times. A later analysis grouped co-occurring TCRs with DBSCAN, adding TCRdist sequence similarity when clustering within HLA-allele-positive subsets. Co-occurrence clustering excluded repertoires with fewer than 30,000 or more than 120,000 public chains, plus five with anomalous nucleotide sharing. Not all clones reach the TCRdb copy of this immuneACCESS table, which keeps in-frame sequences only. Checked studies attribute under half of the gap to unresolved V genes and leave the rest unexplained. The V and J calls and clone size were taken over from that table, and D and trimming were inferred from the DNA. Counted in this sample were 95,000 to 120,000 clones; 70% to 85% of them appeared once. The ten largest account for nearly 2.5% of the sample.

The germline V gene (reference sequence) yields SGHNT for CDR1 and YYREEE for CDR2. Relative to germline, V is 4 bases shorter and J is 4 bases shorter, with 23 bases between their ends. Termini included, the CDR3 measures 17 amino acids. Left in the record is the CDR3 DNA by itself, 51 bases read in frame from the first base. To note about this clone: Its antigen has not been determined. As the CDR3 is not closed by the conserved phenylalanine or tryptophan, this likely results from a read error.

The sequenced sample consisted of PBMCs. The source is a woman in her late teens or twenties in good health and CMV-seronegative. Recombination connected TRBV5-4 to TRBJ1-2; tentative D gene TRBD1, with 5 bases matching. The encoded CDR3 is CASSPGGGVGEFYGYTL. Read as DNA, the sequence is TGTGCCAGCAGCCCGGGTGGAGGGGTAGGAGAATTCTATGGCTACACCCTC.